This paragraph reports one TCR beta chain. Its cognate antigen is unknown. This CDR3 is 18 amino acids long. These data belong to a study of T cell responses to AZD1222 COVID-19 vaccine. Broader study findings: Donors were chiefly white British, with a greater number of females, and clonal diversity was perhaps underestimated.

The data were produced by immunoSEQ multiplex PCR, yet TCRdb's version contains in-frame clones alone and is incomplete. Counted here are about 56,000 clones, around 85% occurring once; the ten biggest clones make up 16%. The J gene is TRBJ2-7, the V gene TRBV12-1. TRBV12-1 is a recognized pseudogene. This TCR derives from an adult in good health. The sequencing used peripheral blood, collected on day 0 of AZD1222 vaccination. CDR3 nucleotide sequence: TGTGCCAGCAGCCGTTCACTTTTTGCATTCCGGGGCAACTACGAGCAGTACTTC. Amino acid sequence: CASSRSLFAFRGNYEQYF.